These T cell receptor beta chains were read from a single sample in a study of shared clonotypes between healthy human individuals. Only in-frame clones appear in the TCRdb table, and some are missing; sequencing was by immunoSEQ multiplex PCR. This repertoire shows about 1.1 million clones, roughly 80% found once; its top ten account for 0.89%. The sequenced sample was memory CD4+ T cells from PBMCs. The origin of the receptors is a man between 18 and 29 years old in good health. Some clones in this sample may be carry-over from other donors' samples. Both conserved end residues are part of each CDR3. The D gene is left open where the match is weak. Clone size is shown for a subset of rows, as once, few, many or a class of expanded clone.

v_gene	d_gene	j_gene	abundance	CDR3aa	CDR3nt
TRBV4-1	TRBD2	TRBJ2-1	-	CASSHDRTSLNEQFF	TGCGCCAGCAGCCATGATAGGACTAGTCTTAACGAGCAGTTCTTC
TRBV9	TRBD2	TRBJ2-1	-	CASSVGPSGWGGQFF	TGTGCCAGCAGCGTAGGGCCTAGCGGATGGGGAGGGCAGTTCTTC
TRBV29-1	-	TRBJ2-1	-	CSTQRVDRNEQFF	TGCAGCACGCAGCGGGTGGATCGAAATGAGCAGTTCTTC
TRBV4-3	TRBD2	TRBJ2-3	-	CASSQDRGTTSTDTQYF	TGCGCCAGCAGCCAAGATCGCGGGACTACTAGCACAGATACGCAGTATTTT
TRBV28	-	TRBJ2-7	-	CASSPSAAGENYEQYF	TGTGCCAGCAGTCCCTCCGCGGCAGGGGAAAACTACGAGCAGTACTTC
TRBV28	TRBD1	TRBJ1-2	few	CASRPTGAYNYGYTF	TGTGCCAGCAGACCAACAGGGGCCTATAACTATGGCTACACCTTC
TRBV5-6	TRBD1	TRBJ2-1	-	CASSFDRVAMGQFF	TGTGCCAGCAGCTTTGACAGGGTGGCCATGGGGCAGTTCTTC
TRBV4-1	-	TRBJ1-4	-	CASSQDPRQNEKLFF	TGCGCCAGCAGCCAAGATCCCAGACAAAATGAAAAACTGTTTTTT
TRBV5-4	-	TRBJ1-2	-	CASSHYKLDRNYGYTF	TGTGCCAGCAGCCATTATAAATTGGACAGAAACTATGGCTACACCTTC
TRBV5-4	-	TRBJ2-5	-	CASSLGNGGETQYF	TGTGCCAGCAGCTTGGGCAACGGGGGAGAGACCCAGTACTTC
TRBV7-9	-	TRBJ1-4	-	CASSKGGGNEKLFF	TGTGCCAGCAGCAAAGGAGGGGGAAACGAAAAACTGTTTTTT
TRBV4-2	-	TRBJ2-7	-	CASSQERNSYEQYF	TGTGCCAGCAGCCAAGAACGAAACAGCTACGAGCAGTACTTC
TRBV27	TRBD2	TRBJ2-1	-	CASSSRRLAGDNEQFF	TGTGCCAGCAGTTCCCGTCGACTAGCGGGAGACAATGAGCAGTTCTTC
TRBV15	-	TRBJ2-7	few	CATSKSRGQPYEQYF	TGTGCCACCAGCAAATCGCGAGGACAACCCTACGAGCAGTACTTC
TRBV2	TRBD2	TRBJ2-3	-	CASSELDISGVGDTQYF	TGTGCCAGCAGTGAACTTGATATTAGCGGGGTGGGAGATACGCAGTATTTT
TRBV12-5	-	TRBJ1-1	-	CASGRQDTVTEAFF	TGTGCTAGTGGTCGTCAGGACACGGTCACTGAAGCTTTCTTT
TRBV2	TRBD1	TRBJ2-5	-	CASSRDREETQYF	TGTGCCAGCAGTCGGGACAGAGAAGAGACCCAGTACTTC
TRBV5-1	TRBD1	TRBJ1-4	-	CASSSPTGGGDRSMNEKLFF	TGCGCCAGCAGCTCCCCGACAGGGGGCGGGGACCGTTCAATGAATGAAAAACTGTTTTTT
TRBV27	TRBD1	TRBJ2-1	-	CASSTYGTGGVNEQFF	TGTGCCAGCAGTACCTACGGGACAGGGGGGGTCAATGAGCAGTTCTTC
TRBV30	-	TRBJ1-5	-	CAWKTGRAGQPQHF	TGTGCCTGGAAAACAGGGCGGGCGGGGCAGCCCCAGCATTTT
TRBV5-1	TRBD2	TRBJ2-7	few	CASNSGSLSHEQYF	TGCGCCAGCAATAGCGGGAGTCTCTCCCACGAGCAGTACTTC
TRBV7-3	-	TRBJ2-5	-	CASSFRPKETQYF	TGTGCCAGCAGCTTTCGTCCCAAAGAGACCCAGTACTTC
TRBV5-1	-	TRBJ1-2	-	CASSTGTVANYGYTF	TGCGCCAGCAGCACCGGGACGGTTGCTAACTATGGCTACACCTTC
TRBV28	TRBD1	TRBJ1-2	-	CASRTYDRGYGYTF	TGTGCCAGCAGAACATACGACAGGGGCTATGGCTACACCTTC
TRBV5-1	TRBD1	TRBJ2-7	-	CASSFSPWTGGGYEQYF	TGCGCCAGCAGCTTCTCCCCGTGGACAGGGGGCGGGTACGAGCAGTACTTC
TRBV9	-	TRBJ2-5	once	CASSVSIAHQETQYF	TGTGCCAGCAGCGTAAGCATAGCCCACCAAGAGACCCAGTACTTC
TRBV27	TRBD2	TRBJ2-3	-	CASSLGAGVSTDTQYF	TGTGCCAGCAGTTTAGGGGCGGGGGTTAGCACAGATACGCAGTATTTT
TRBV6-1	TRBD1	TRBJ1-5	-	CASRWPGGSNQPQHF	TGTGCCAGTAGGTGGCCAGGGGGTAGCAATCAGCCCCAGCATTTT
TRBV21-1	-	TRBJ1-1	-	CASSKVRQNTEAFF	TGTGCCAGCAGCAAAGTTAGACAGAACACTGAAGCTTTCTTT
TRBV5-6	-	TRBJ1-5	-	CASSAAGTGNQPQHF	TGTGCCAGCAGTGCCGCCGGGACGGGGAATCAGCCCCAGCATTTT
TRBV10-3	-	TRBJ2-7	-	CAISVNRDDEQYF	TGTGCCATCAGTGTCAACAGGGACGACGAGCAGTACTTC
TRBV28	-	TRBJ2-4	-	CASSVNRGTIQYF	TGTGCCAGCAGTGTGAACCGGGGGACTATTCAGTACTTC
TRBV18	TRBD1	TRBJ2-7	-	CASSPTRDRVVYEQYF	TGTGCCAGCTCACCCACCCGGGACAGGGTCGTCTACGAGCAGTACTTC
TRBV7-9	-	TRBJ1-3	-	CASSSPRYARGNTIYF	TGTGCCAGCAGCTCCCCGCGTTACGCAAGGGGAAACACCATATATTTT
TRBV4-1	-	TRBJ2-7	-	CASSPAGPTGEQYF	TGCGCCAGCAGCCCCGCCGGACCCACGGGCGAGCAGTACTTC
TRBV6-5	TRBD1	TRBJ1-1	-	CASSYRDRGTEAFF	TGTGCCAGCAGTTACAGGGACAGGGGCACTGAAGCTTTCTTT
TRBV7-2	-	TRBJ2-7	-	CARPGANFYEQYF	TGTGCCAGACCGGGAGCTAATTTTTACGAGCAGTACTTC
TRBV27	-	TRBJ1-5	-	CATRPQQVSNQPQHF	TGTGCCACCAGACCACAACAGGTTAGCAATCAGCCCCAGCATTTT
TRBV29-1	TRBD2	TRBJ2-3	-	CSVREGQGRTDTQYF	TGCAGCGTCCGGGAGGGGCAGGGGAGGACAGATACGCAGTATTTT
TRBV18	-	TRBJ2-2	-	CASSPTGSDTGELFF	TGTGCCAGCTCACCAACCGGGTCGGACACCGGGGAGCTGTTTTTT
TRBV5-1	TRBD1	TRBJ2-7	-	CASSLGDRETYEQYF	TGCGCCAGCAGCTTGGGGGACAGGGAGACCTACGAGCAGTACTTC
TRBV7-2	-	TRBJ1-2	-	CASSLVGTTDYGYTF	TGTGCCAGCAGCTTAGTGGGGACTACTGACTATGGCTACACCTTC
TRBV2	TRBD1	TRBJ2-7	few	CASRRGTEDYEQYF	TGTGCCAGCAGAAGAGGGACAGAAGATTACGAGCAGTACTTC
TRBV28	TRBD2	TRBJ2-2	-	CASSPTSGKLSGTGELFF	TGTGCCAGCAGCCCGACTAGCGGGAAATTGTCGGGCACCGGGGAGCTGTTTTTT
TRBV11-3	TRBD2	TRBJ2-3	once	CASSSVIGREIF	TGTGCCAGCAGCTCCGTAATCGGGAGGGAAATTTTT
TRBV7-6	TRBD2	TRBJ2-2	-	CASSLAASGRPGELFF	TGTGCCAGCAGCTTAGCCGCTAGCGGGAGACCCGGGGAGCTGTTTTTT
TRBV29-1	-	TRBJ1-1	-	CSMIPGPVDTEAFF	TGCAGCATGATACCGGGCCCGGTGGACACTGAAGCTTTCTTT
TRBV14	-	TRBJ2-3	-	CASSQELAPSTDTQYF	TGTGCCAGCAGCCAAGAATTGGCGCCTAGCACAGATACGCAGTATTTT
TRBV5-1	TRBD1	TRBJ2-3	-	CASSLQGASTDTQYF	TGCGCCAGCAGCTTGCAGGGGGCTAGCACAGATACGCAGTATTTT
TRBV18	TRBD1	TRBJ1-2	-	CASSPGQEASYGYTF	TGTGCCAGCTCTCCTGGACAGGAGGCTAGCTATGGCTACACCTTC
TRBV5-4	TRBD2	TRBJ2-5	once	CASSSRVLAGAETQYF	TGTGCCAGCAGCTCTAGAGTTCTAGCGGGAGCAGAGACCCAGTACTTC
TRBV2	-	TRBJ1-5	once	CASSEGRSVNQPQHF	TGTGCCAGCAGTGAAGGGAGGTCGGTCAATCAGCCCCAGCATTTT
TRBV5-1	TRBD1	TRBJ1-5	-	CASSLEGASNQPQHF	TGCGCCAGCAGCTTGGAGGGGGCTAGCAATCAGCCCCAGCATTTT
TRBV18	-	TRBJ2-3	-	CASSPGFGTDTQYF	TGTGCCAGCTCACCAGGGTTCGGCACAGATACGCAGTATTTT
TRBV6-5	-	TRBJ1-5	-	CASSYSVSNQPQHF	TGTGCCAGCAGTTACTCAGTTAGCAATCAGCCCCAGCATTTT
TRBV27	-	TRBJ2-3	few	CASTPAGNPRTDTQYF	TGTGCCAGCACCCCAGCGGGCAACCCACGTACAGATACGCAGTATTTT
TRBV5-1	TRBD2	TRBJ2-2	-	CASSLFPSGNTGELFF	TGCGCCAGCAGCTTGTTCCCTAGCGGGAACACCGGGGAGCTGTTTTTT
TRBV19	TRBD2	TRBJ2-2	-	CASSIDRGPSGTLTGELFF	TGTGCCAGTAGTATAGATCGGGGCCCTAGCGGGACTCTAACCGGGGAGCTGTTTTTT
TRBV28	-	TRBJ1-5	-	CASSLSSSNQPQHF	TGTGCCAGCAGTTTATCCAGTAGCAATCAGCCCCAGCATTTT
TRBV28	TRBD1	TRBJ1-5	once	CASSYRGLPYRQPQHF	TGTGCCAGCAGCTATAGGGGGCTCCCCTATAGACAGCCCCAGCATTTT